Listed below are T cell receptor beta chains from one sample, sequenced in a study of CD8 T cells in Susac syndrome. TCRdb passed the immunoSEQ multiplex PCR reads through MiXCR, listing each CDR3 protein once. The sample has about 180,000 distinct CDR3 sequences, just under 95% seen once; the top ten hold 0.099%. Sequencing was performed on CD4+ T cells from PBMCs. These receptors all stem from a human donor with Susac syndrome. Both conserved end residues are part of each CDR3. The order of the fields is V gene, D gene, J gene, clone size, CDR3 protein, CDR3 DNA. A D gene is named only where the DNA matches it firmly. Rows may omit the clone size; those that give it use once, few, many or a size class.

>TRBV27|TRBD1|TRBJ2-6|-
CASSSQGTTGANVLTF
TGTGCCAGCAGTTCACAGGGGACAACTGGGGCCAACGTCCTGACTTTC
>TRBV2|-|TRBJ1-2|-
CASRSGTEGPGYTF
TGTGCCAGCAGATCTGGGACGGAAGGACCTGGCTACACCTTC
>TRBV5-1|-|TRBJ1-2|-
CASSLATGSGYTF
TGCGCCAGCAGCTTGGCCACAGGGTCTGGCTACACCTTC
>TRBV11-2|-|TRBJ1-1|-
CASSVGVMNTEAFF
TGTGCCAGCAGCGTAGGGGTGATGAACACTGAAGCTTTCTTT
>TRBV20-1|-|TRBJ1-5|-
CSASHGRVDQPQHF
TGCAGTGCTAGTCATGGGAGGGTGGATCAGCCCCAGCATTTT
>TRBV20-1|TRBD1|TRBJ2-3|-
CSAMGPGQAPRGTQYF
TGCAGTGCTATGGGACCGGGACAGGCTCCGAGAGGGACGCAGTATTTT
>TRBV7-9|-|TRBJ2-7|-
CASSSGGRGYEQYF
TGTGCCAGCAGCTCTGGCGGACGGGGCTACGAGCAGTACTTC
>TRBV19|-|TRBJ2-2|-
CASSPPQGTPNTGELFF
TGTGCCAGTAGTCCACCTCAGGGTACTCCGAACACCGGGGAGCTGTTTTTT
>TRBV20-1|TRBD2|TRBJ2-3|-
CSARRRGAEKGGTDTQYF
TGCAGTGCTAGACGGCGGGGGGCGGAAAAAGGTGGCACAGATACGCAGTATTTT
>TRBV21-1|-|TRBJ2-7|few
CASSGRDRIYEQYF
TGTGCCAGCAGCGGCCGGGACAGAATCTACGAGCAGTACTTC
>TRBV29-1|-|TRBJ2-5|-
CSVVRQRQETQYF
TGCAGCGTTGTAAGGCAGAGGCAAGAGACCCAGTACTTC
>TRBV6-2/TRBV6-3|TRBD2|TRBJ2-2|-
CASKAGVYTGELFF
TGTGCCAGCAAAGCGGGAGTGTACACCGGGGAGCTGTTTTTT
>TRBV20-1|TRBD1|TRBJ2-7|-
CSAAQGALREQYF
TGCAGTGCTGCTCAGGGGGCTCTGAGAGAGCAGTACTTC
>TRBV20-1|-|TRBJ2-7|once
CSASNRGDYEQYF
TGCAGTGCTAGTAATCGAGGGGACTACGAGCAGTACTTC
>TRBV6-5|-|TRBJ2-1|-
CASSPGYGGEQFF
TGTGCCAGCAGTCCCGGTTATGGGGGTGAGCAGTTCTTC
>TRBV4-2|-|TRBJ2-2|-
CASSQEEGTGELFF
TGTGCCAGCAGCCAAGAAGAGGGCACCGGGGAGCTGTTTTTT
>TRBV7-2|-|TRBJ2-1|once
CASSPPRPRSYNEQFF
TGTGCCAGCAGCCCTCCAAGGCCCCGCTCCTACAATGAGCAGTTCTTC
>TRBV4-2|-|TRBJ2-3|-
CASSPDSGAPDTQYF
TGTGCCAGCAGCCCGGACTCGGGAGCCCCCGATACGCAGTATTTT
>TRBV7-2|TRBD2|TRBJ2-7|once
CASSLRVTSGTPYEQYF
TGTGCCAGCAGCTTAAGAGTGACTAGCGGAACCCCCTACGAACAGTACTTC
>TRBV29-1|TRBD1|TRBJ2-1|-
CSVKLTGGAGNEQFF
TGCAGCGTTAAATTGACAGGGGGCGCGGGGAATGAGCAGTTCTTC
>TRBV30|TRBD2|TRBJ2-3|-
CAWSSGASTDTQYF
TGTGCCTGGAGTAGCGGGGCTAGCACAGATACGCAGTATTTT
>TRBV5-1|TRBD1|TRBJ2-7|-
CASSGDSFEQYF
TGCGCCAGCAGCGGGGACAGCTTCGAGCAGTACTTC
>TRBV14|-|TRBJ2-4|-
CASSQPGTNIQYF
TGTGCCAGCAGCCAGCCCGGGACGAACATTCAGTACTTC
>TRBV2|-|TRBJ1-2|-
CASSAQGPYGYTF
TGTGCCAGCAGTGCGCAGGGACCCTATGGCTACACCTTC
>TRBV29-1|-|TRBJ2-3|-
CSVVGRAADTQYF
TGCAGCGTTGTGGGCAGGGCGGCAGATACGCAGTATTTT
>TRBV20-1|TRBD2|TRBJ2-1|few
CSARETSGRNEQFF
TGCAGTGCTAGAGAGACTAGCGGGCGTAATGAGCAGTTCTTC
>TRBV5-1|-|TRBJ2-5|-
CASSPVGYQETQYF
TGCGCCAGCAGCCCGGTGGGGTACCAAGAGACCCAGTACTTC
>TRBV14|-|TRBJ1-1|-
CASSQAGTYTEAFF
TGTGCCAGCAGCCAAGCAGGAACCTACACTGAAGCTTTCTTT
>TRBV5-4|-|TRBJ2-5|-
CASSFDGRETQYF
TGTGCCAGCAGTTTCGACGGACGAGAGACCCAGTACTTC
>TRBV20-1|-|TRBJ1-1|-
CKGGYGNTEAFF
TGCAAGGGGGGCTATGGGAACACTGAAGCTTTCTTT
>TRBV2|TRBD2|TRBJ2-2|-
CASKLAGSGELFF
TGTGCCAGCAAACTAGCGGGATCCGGGGAGCTGTTTTTT
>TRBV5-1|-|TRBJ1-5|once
CASSLDGRLNQPQHF
TGCGCCAGCAGCTTGGACGGCAGACTCAATCAGCCCCAGCATTTT
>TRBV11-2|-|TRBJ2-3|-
CASSRTLATRTDTQYF
TGTGCCAGCAGTCGGACCCTAGCGACCCGCACAGATACGCAGTATTTT
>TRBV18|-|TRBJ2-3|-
CASSPGSDTQYF
TGTGCCAGCTCACCAGGTTCAGATACGCAGTATTTT
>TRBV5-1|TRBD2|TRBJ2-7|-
CASSLAASGRYEQYF
TGCGCCAGCAGCTTGGCTGCTAGCGGGAGGTACGAGCAGTACTTC
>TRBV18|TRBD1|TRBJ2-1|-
CASSTRTGGYEQFF
TGTGCCAGCTCAACCCGGACAGGGGGCTATGAGCAGTTCTTC
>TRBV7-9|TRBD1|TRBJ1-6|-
CASSQGQRNSPLHF
TGTGCCAGCAGCCAGGGACAGAGAAATTCACCCCTCCACTTT
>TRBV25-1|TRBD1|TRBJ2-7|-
CASSEFFWQGAKYEQYF
TGTGCCAGCAGTGAATTTTTCTGGCAGGGGGCCAAGTACGAGCAGTACTTC
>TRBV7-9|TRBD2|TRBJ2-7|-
CASSSSYGAGTSGRYEQYF
TGTGCCAGCAGCTCAAGCTACGGAGCCGGGACTAGCGGGAGGTACGAGCAGTACTTC
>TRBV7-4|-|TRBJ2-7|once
CASSLGAVRRDSYEQYF
TGTGCCAGCAGCTTAGGCGCGGTCAGGAGGGACTCCTACGAGCAGTACTTC
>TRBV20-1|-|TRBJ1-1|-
CSARLAANTEAFF
TGCAGTGCCCGCCTGGCAGCGAACACTGAAGCTTTCTTT
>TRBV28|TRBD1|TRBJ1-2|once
CASRSSQGINGYTF
TGTGCCAGCAGAAGTTCACAGGGGATCAATGGCTACACCTTC
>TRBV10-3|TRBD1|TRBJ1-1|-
CAIKDRGSMNTEAFF
TGTGCCATCAAGGACAGGGGGTCGATGAACACTGAAGCTTTCTTT
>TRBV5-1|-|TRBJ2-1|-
CASSRDSTNNEQFF
TGCGCCAGCAGCCGGGACTCCACTAACAATGAGCAGTTCTTC
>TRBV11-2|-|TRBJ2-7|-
CASSPLSPWGRGYEQYF
TGTGCCAGCAGCCCGTTATCCCCCTGGGGGAGGGGGTACGAGCAGTACTTC
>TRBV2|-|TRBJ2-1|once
CASSEGAYNEQFF
TGTGCCAGCAGTGAAGGAGCCTACAATGAGCAGTTCTTC
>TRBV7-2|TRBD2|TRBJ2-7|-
CASSPTSGGVYEQYF
TGTGCCAGCAGCCCCACTAGCGGGGGCGTCTACGAGCAGTACTTC
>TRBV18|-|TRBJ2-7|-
CASSPQGSGSEQYF
TGTGCCAGCTCACCACAAGGGAGTGGGTCCGAGCAGTACTTC
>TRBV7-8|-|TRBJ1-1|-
CASSYVRWGGHEAFF
TGTGCCAGCAGCTATGTTAGGTGGGGGGGCCATGAAGCTTTCTTT
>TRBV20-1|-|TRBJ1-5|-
CSARGTRSNQPQHF
TGCAGTGCCCGCGGGACACGGAGCAATCAGCCCCAGCATTTT
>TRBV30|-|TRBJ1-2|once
CAWSVGGNDGYTF
TGTGCCTGGAGTGTAGGCGGGAACGATGGCTACACCTTC
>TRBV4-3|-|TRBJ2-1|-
CASSQDRALNNEQFF
TGCGCCAGCAGCCAAGATCGGGCACTCAACAATGAGCAGTTCTTC
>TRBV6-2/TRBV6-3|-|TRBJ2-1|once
CASSYDRTEQFF
TGTGCCAGCAGTTACGACAGAACTGAGCAGTTCTTC
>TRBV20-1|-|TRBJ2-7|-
CSARSPGVVSREQYF
TGCAGTGCTAGATCTCCCGGGGTAGTTTCCCGCGAGCAGTACTTC
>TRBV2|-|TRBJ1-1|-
CASSEGTPNTEAFF
TGTGCCAGCAGTGAAGGGACGCCAAACACTGAAGCTTTCTTT